The 25 T cell receptor beta chains given below trace back to one sample, sequenced in a study of blood T cells in healthy people across ages. With a J-beta primer mix and a sample-barcoded 5' primer, a second PCR ran roughly 6 to 12 cycles. Each CDR3 protein is one row after TCRdb ran MiXCR on the 5' RACE reads. The sample records roughly 1,500,000 distinct CDR3 sequences, about 32% being singletons. The source material was blood. These receptors were taken from a woman aged 25 to 39 in good health.

V and J are TRBV5-1 and TRBJ2-5; TRBD1 aligns across 7 bases. Germline V CDR1 and CDR2: SGHRS, YFSETQ. The J segment lost 11 bases and the V segment lost 4 bases, leaving 17 bases of the junction unmatched. The CDR3 has 15 amino acids. CDR3 nucleotides: TGCGCCAGCAGCCCTTCGGACAGGAGGTGGTACGGGCAGTACTTC. Protein product: CASSPSDRRWYGQYF.

This clonotype was observed a handful of times. The V and J genes are TRBV7-9 and TRBJ1-2; 8 bases map to TRBD1. This CDR3 has 13 residues. Germline lookup yields CDR1 SEHNR and CDR2 FQNEAQ (reference sequence). J was trimmed by 8 bases and V by 5 bases; bases with no gene match: 7. The CDR3 protein is CASSQDRDGGYTF. CDR3 coding DNA: TGTGCCAGCAGCCAGGACAGGGACGGAGGCTACACCTTC. The variable domain in full, with the rest retrieved from reference TRBV7-9 and TRBJ1-2, is DTGVSQNPRHKITKRGQNVTFRCDPISEHNRLYWYRQTLGQGPEFLTYFQNEAQLEKSRLLSDRFSAERPKGSFSTLEIQRTEQGDSAMYLCASSQDRDGGYTFGSGTRLTVV.

This chain connects TRBV7-9 to TRBJ1-1; a weak D match, TRBD1 (5 bases). The germline gives CDR1 SEHNR, CDR2 FQNEAQ (reference sequence). The V end was cut by 4 bases, the J end by 5 bases, with 14 bases between. The CDR3 covers 14 residues. The DNA of the CDR3 is TGTGCCAGCAGCTGGGGGGGGGTGTTAACTGAAGCTTTCTTT. Amino acid sequence: CASSWGGVLTEAFF.

The J gene is TRBJ2-3, the V gene TRBV14; D ambiguous. Germline V gene lookup returns CDR1 SGHDN and CDR2 FVKESK. This CDR3 has 15 amino acids. Trimming took off 3 bases at V and 2 bases at J, with 12 bases between the two ends. The CDR3 loop is CASSQYMLATDTQYF. CDR3 DNA: TGTGCCAGCAGCCAGTATATGTTAGCCACAGATACGCAGTATTTT.

This clonotype was detected only a few times. The V and J genes are TRBV5-1 and TRBJ1-2; 7 bases align to TRBD1. This CDR3 contains 13 residues. From germline, CDR1 is SGHRS and CDR2 YFSETQ. The J segment lost 6 bases and the V segment lost 4 bases, leaving 6 bases of the junction unmatched. CDR3 sequence (DNA): TGCGCCAGCAGCGCGACAGGGTTCGATGGCTACACCTTC. This encodes CASSATGFDGYTF. Full variable domain (remainder filled in from reference TRBV5-1 and TRBJ1-2): KAGVTQTPRYLIKTRGQQVTLSCSPISGHRSVSWYQQTPGQGLQFLFEYFSETQRNKGNFPGRFSGRQFSNSRSEMNVSTLELGDSALYLCASSATGFDGYTFGSGTRLTVV.

V usage is TRBV27 and J usage is TRBJ2-7; possible D gene TRBD1, 5 bases. The V and J ends lost 2 bases and 2 bases respectively, with 13 bases between them. The germline V gene encodes CDR1 MNHEY and CDR2 SMNVEV (reference sequence). The CDR3 is 15 amino acids. The CDR3 loop is CASSLGAREPYEQYF. Written as DNA, the CDR3 is TGTGCCAGCAGTTTAGGGGCCAGGGAACCCTACGAGCAGTACTTC.

V gene TRBV3-1 combines with J gene TRBJ1-1; tentatively, D is TRBD1 (5 bases). This CDR3 has 14 residues. Germline CDR1 is LGHDT and CDR2 is YNNKEL (reference sequence). Trimming shortened V by 6 bases and J by 6 bases, and 17 bases separated the two germline ends. CDR3 bases: TGTGCCAGCAGGAAATCGGACGGGGCTTCTGAAGCTTTCTTT. Translated: CASRKSDGASEAFF.

As to this clonotype: This may be a read error: a much more frequent sequence differs by one nucleotide. The chain joins TRBV10-3 to TRBJ2-7; 9 bases fit TRBD2. The V gene's germline CDR1 is ENHRY and CDR2 SYGVKD. The CDR3 is 15 residues long. The CDR3 nucleotides read TGTGCCGTCAGTGTAGGGACTAGCTTAATCTACGAGCAGTACTTC. It specifies CAVSVGTSLIYEQYF.

A few counts support this clonotype. The rearrangement links TRBV10-3 to TRBJ2-2; D may correspond to TRBD1 or TRBD2 (6 bases each). The V end lost 2 bases, the J end lost 5 bases, and 12 bases lay between the germline ends. The CDR3 runs 15 residues. The germline V gene encodes CDR1 ENHRY and CDR2 SYGVKD. The CDR3, as DNA: TGTGCCATCAGTGAGGAGGGGGGCCTTACCGGGGAGCTGTTTTTT. This gives the protein CAISEEGGLTGELFF.

The V and J genes are TRBV2 and TRBJ2-7; 8 bases are a match to TRBD2. V shed 7 bases, J shed 5 bases, and the junction held 10 bases outside the gene matches. There are 14 residues in the CDR3. Germline V gene sequence: CDR1 SNHLY, CDR2 FYNNEI. DNA for the CDR3: TGTGCCAGCACTAAGACTAGCGTTCGGGACGAGCAGTACTTC. Translated: CASTKTSVRDEQYF.

CDR3 coding DNA: TGTGCCAGCAAGGGACAGAGCTACGAGCAGTACTTC. Protein sequence: CASKGQSYEQYF. The rearrangement links TRBV6-5 to TRBJ2-7, with TRBD1 matching over 7 bases. Germline assignment: CDR1 MNHEY and CDR2 SVGAGI. The CDR3 extends over 12 amino acids. With 7 bases clipped from V and 3 bases from J, the junction kept 3 bases outside the gene matches.

The genes are TRBV20-1 and TRBJ2-7, with D perhaps matching TRBD2 (6 bases). Trimming cost V 0 bases and J 3 bases, with 15 bases left between them. The CDR3 runs to 15 residues. Germline values: CDR1 DFQATT, CDR2 SNEGSKA (reference sequence). The CDR3 here is CSARDRERIIYEQYF. CDR3 DNA sequence: TGCAGTGCTAGAGATCGGGAGCGGATAATCTACGAGCAGTACTTC.

This clonotype was seen only once. V and J are TRBV27 and TRBJ2-7; D not resolved. This CDR3 is built from 17 residues. V was trimmed by 1 base and J by 0 bases, leaving 16 bases between them. CDR1 is MNHEY and CDR2 is SMNVEV in the germline V gene (reference sequence). The CDR3 DNA is TGTGCCAGCAGTTTATATGTCGGGCAGAGGAGCTCCTACGAGCAGTACTTC. It specifies CASSLYVGQRSSYEQYF.

This clonotype was picked up a small number of times. The chain combines TRBV12-3 or TRBV12-4 with TRBJ1-2, with a possible D match to TRBD1 (6 bases). The CDR3 totals 14 residues. Deletions cut 5 bases from V and 4 bases from J, with 14 bases between. CDR3 sequence: CASSLEGGVYGYTF. The CDR3 DNA reads as TGTGCCAGCAGTCTCGAGGGGGGCGTCTATGGCTACACCTTC.

A few counts support this clonotype. The CDR3 spells CASSFTGSLDTQYF. In DNA form, the CDR3 reads TGTGCCAGCAGCTTCACAGGGAGTCTGGATACGCAGTATTTT. The chain couples TRBV7-6 to TRBJ2-3; a possible D gene is TRBD1 (6 bases). There are 14 residues in the CDR3. Germline V CDR1 and CDR2: SGHVS, FNYEAQ. The V end was cut by 3 bases, the J end by 6 bases, with 13 bases between.

This sequence joins TRBV5-1 and TRBJ2-1, with TRBD2 identical over 7 bases. There are 14 residues in the CDR3. The V and J ends lost 4 bases and 5 bases, in that order; junction bases with no gene match: 6. Germline CDR1 SGHRS, CDR2 YFSETQ. Written as DNA, the CDR3 is TGCGCCAGCAGCGATGGACTAGTCCACAATGAGCAGTTCTTC. Encoded protein: CASSDGLVHNEQFF.

The CDR3 DNA follows: TGTGCCAGCAGAAACGACTCCTTGAAGAGTCAGCCCCAGCATTTT. It specifies CASRNDSLKSQPQHF. The chain is built from TRBV14 and TRBJ1-5; D gene uncertain. The CDR3 totals 15 residues. Deletions cut 6 bases from V and 6 bases from J, with 18 bases between. Germline CDR1 SGHDN, CDR2 FVKESK.

V gene TRBV4-1 combines with J gene TRBJ2-7; a possible D gene is TRBD1 (6 bases). Germline values: CDR1 MGHRA, CDR2 YSYEKL. The CDR3 contains 16 residues. V was pared by 0 bases and J by 3 bases, with 15 bases between. CDR3 in DNA: TGCGCCAGCAGCCAAGATCGGGCAGGACAGAACTACGAGCAGTACTTC. Amino acid sequence: CASSQDRAGQNYEQYF.

V usage is TRBV13 and J usage is TRBJ2-1; 8 nucleotides match TRBD2. This CDR3 is built from 15 residues. Trimming took 2 bases from V and 8 from J; bases not matched to a gene: 8. Germline V gene lookup returns CDR1 PRHDT and CDR2 FYEKMQ (reference sequence). This chain's CDR3 is CASSLNSGVSDEQFF. As DNA, the CDR3 is TGTGCCAGCAGCTTAAATAGCGGGGTGAGCGATGAGCAGTTCTTC. The full variable domain, in which reference TRBV13 and TRBJ2-1 provide the parts outside the CDR3, is AAGVIQSPRHLIKEKRETATLKCYPIPRHDTVYWYQQGPGQDPQFLISFYEKMQSDKGSIPDRFSAQQFSDYHSELNMSSLELGDSALYFCASSLNSGVSDEQFFGPGTRLTVL.

V usage is TRBV5-1 and J usage is TRBJ2-7, with D perhaps matching TRBD2 (6 bases). CDR1 and CDR2 (germline): SGHRS, YFSETQ. CDR3 length: 13 amino acids. The V end was cut by 4 bases, the J end by 4 bases, with 12 bases between. CDR3 residues: CASSNIGGYEQYF. The DNA for the CDR3 is TGCGCCAGCAGCAATATCGGGGGATACGAGCAGTACTTC. Variable domain in full (rest from reference TRBV5-1 and TRBJ2-7): KAGVTQTPRYLIKTRGQQVTLSCSPISGHRSVSWYQQTPGQGLQFLFEYFSETQRNKGNFPGRFSGRQFSNSRSEMNVSTLELGDSALYLCASSNIGGYEQYFGPGTRLTVT.

The sample holds a few counts of this clonotype. The CDR3 protein is CASLLRGNEQFF. The CDR3 nucleotides are TGTGCCAGCCTGCTGAGGGGCAATGAGCAGTTCTTC. The V call is TRBV6-5, the J call TRBJ2-1; D assignment may be TRBD1 or TRBD2 (5 bases each). V was cut by 8 bases and J by 6 bases, with 11 bases left in between. CDR1 and CDR2 from the germline V gene are MNHEY and SVGAGI. CDR3 size: 12 residues.

The genes are TRBV6-1 and TRBJ1-4; possibly TRBD1 for D (6 bases). Trimming shortened V by 6 bases and J by 5 bases, and 19 bases separated the two germline ends. The CDR3 consists of 16 residues. CDR1 is MNHNS and CDR2 is SASEGT in the germline V gene. This CDR3 is CASSQLRLGQNEKLFF. The CDR3 DNA reads TGTGCCAGCAGCCAGCTTCGGCTCGGACAGAATGAAAAACTGTTTTTT.

This sequence joins TRBV6-6 and TRBJ2-5; D may be TRBD1 (6 bases). The J call is uncertain, as TRBJ2-7 better fits the DNA end. The CDR3 has 13 residues. In germline, CDR1 is MNHNY, CDR2 SVGAGI (reference sequence). The DNA for the CDR3 is TGTGCCAGCAGTTACGGGACAAGGTACGAGCAGTACTTC. Translated: CASSYGTRYEQYF.

This clonotype was seen only a few times. The J gene is TRBJ2-2, the V gene TRBV6-2 or TRBV6-3; TRBD2 is a possible D gene (5 bases). Germline V gene data show CDR1 as MNHEY and CDR2 as SVGEGT. The CDR3 contains 14 residues. Trimming left V 0 bases short and J 4 bases short, with 6 bases between. CDR3 sequence reads: CASSYSGSTGELFF. CDR3 in DNA: TGTGCCAGCAGTTACTCGGGGAGCACCGGGGAGCTGTTTTTT.

J is TRBJ2-1 and V is TRBV20-1; TRBD1 or TRBD2 may be the D gene (5 bases each). Germline lookup yields CDR1 DFQATT and CDR2 SNEGSKA (reference sequence). The CDR3 runs to 15 residues. The germline V and J ends were trimmed by 4 bases and 8 bases, with 21 bases remaining between them. The CDR3 here is CSATGPRGPWDEQFF. CDR3 nucleotides: TGCAGTGCTACGGGGCCAAGGGGACCCTGGGATGAGCAGTTCTTC.